This T cell receptor (beta chain) was profiled in a study of vaccination effects on CD4 cells after COVID-19. Trimming left V 5 bases short and J 11 bases short, with 16 bases between. The CDR3 has 13 amino acids. Germline-derived CDR1 and CDR2 are SGHAT and FQNNGV. This clone was counted only a few times. The target antigen is unknown. Whole-study results and caveats: A shortage of convalescent patients and an absence of early post-infection timepoints characterized the study. Late post-vaccination, clones induced by infection and those induced by vaccine underwent marked clonal contraction.

TCRdb keeps only in-frame clones here, not all; method: immunoSEQ multiplex PCR. The sample comprises 40,000 to 50,000 clones, roughly 75% of which are singletons, and around 30% rests with the top ten. Pools of viral peptides were used by the ViraFEST assay to expand antigen-specific CD4+ T cells ahead of sequencing. It was after approximately 11 days of culture that CD4+ T cells were isolated. The person had a PCR-confirmed SARS-CoV-2 infection during March to December 2020. The chain employs TRBV11-2 and TRBJ2-1; perhaps TRBD2 as D (5 bases). This TCR derives from a human donor who had a prior SARS-CoV-2 infection. Sequencing was performed on CD4+ T cells from PBMCs cultured with a peptide pool, taken before COVID-19 vaccination. The CDR3 sequence is CASSGTTTSQQFF. CDR3 DNA: TGTGCCAGCAGCGGTACGACTACTTCCCAGCAGTTCTTC.